This is a list of T cell receptor beta chains from one sample in a study of blood T cell repertoires in COVID-19. Sequenced by immunoSEQ multiplex PCR; TCRdb stores in-frame clones only, minus some. The sample comprises around 150,000 clones, around three quarters of which are singletons, and over 7% rests with the top ten. Sequences were obtained from peripheral blood. These receptors all come from a man between 50 and 59 years old with active or convalescent COVID-19. The CDR3 runs from the conserved cysteine through the conserved F or W. D genes are given only for firm matches. Clone size appears in some rows only: once, few, many, or a class for an expanded clone.

v_call	d_call	clone_size	j_call	cdr3_nt	cdr3_aa
TRBV29-1	.	.	TRBJ1-5	TGCAGCGTTGGGGGGGGAAATCAGCCCCAGCATTTT	CSVGGGNQPQHF
TRBV19	TRBD2	.	TRBJ2-5	TGTGCCAGTAAGGGACTAGCGGGACCAGGAGAGACCCAGTACTTC	CASKGLAGPGETQYF
TRBV29-1	.	.	TRBJ2-7	TGCAGCGTTGAAGTAGCCGTTTCCTACGAGCAGTACTTC	CSVEVAVSYEQYF
TRBV6-5	.	.	TRBJ2-3	TGTGCCAGCAGGGCCCTCACAGATACGCAGTATTTT	CASRALTDTQYF
TRBV15	.	.	TRBJ1-2	TGTGCCACCAGCAGACTCAGGGAAGTGGGAGGCTACACCTTC	CATSRLREVGGYTF
TRBV7-2	TRBD1	.	TRBJ1-2	TGTGCCAGCAGCTTCAGAAAGGGGGCCCTTGGCTACACCTTC	CASSFRKGALGYTF
TRBV7-8	.	.	TRBJ1-5	TGTGCCAGCAGCTTACCCCACAGGGTTCTGGATCAGCCCCAGCATTTT	CASSLPHRVLDQPQHF
TRBV27	TRBD1	.	TRBJ2-7	TGTGCCAGCAGTTTGGGGACAGCCTACGAGCAGTACTTC	CASSLGTAYEQYF
TRBV9	TRBD2	.	TRBJ2-1	TGTGCCAGCAGCGTAGAACGAAGCGGGAGGGCATACAATGAGCAGTTCTTC	CASSVERSGRAYNEQFF
TRBV5-1	TRBD1	.	TRBJ2-1	TGCGCCAGCACCCAGACAGGGGGTTTGTACAATGAGCAGTTCTTC	CASTQTGGLYNEQFF
TRBV18	TRBD1	.	TRBJ1-5	TGTGCCAGCTCACCACGTCCGCCAGGGACAGGGGATCAGCCCCAGCATTTT	CASSPRPPGTGDQPQHF
TRBV7-9	TRBD1	once	TRBJ1-1	TGTGCCAGCAGCTTAGAGGCAGGGGGCTTCGCGAACACTGAAGCTTTCTTT	CASSLEAGGFANTEAFF
TRBV7-2	TRBD2	.	TRBJ2-1	TGTGCCAGCAGCTACCCCCCCGGGGGAGGGCCGTACAATGAGCAGTTCTTC	CASSYPPGGGPYNEQFF
TRBV28	TRBD1	.	TRBJ1-1	TGTGCCAGCAGTTTAGCCCCCAAGGGGGCGCGAGACGGTGAAGCTTTCTTT	CASSLAPKGARDGEAFF
TRBV27	TRBD1	.	TRBJ1-4	TGTGCCAGCAGTTTCCAGGACAGGGGGCTTGAAAAACTGTTTTTT	CASSFQDRGLEKLFF
TRBV2	TRBD1	.	TRBJ1-3	TGTGCCAGCAGTCACAGGGGGCCTGGAAACACCATATATTTT	CASSHRGPGNTIYF
TRBV24-1	.	.	TRBJ2-3	TGTGCCACCAGTGATTTGCCAGGGGATACGCAGTATTTT	CATSDLPGDTQYF
TRBV14	TRBD1	.	TRBJ1-1	TGTGCCAGCAGCCGGGGACAGTTGAACACTGAAGCTTTCTTT	CASSRGQLNTEAFF
TRBV10-1	TRBD2	few	TRBJ2-7	TGCGCCAGCAGTGACGGGCGGGAGGGCCGCGAGCAGTACTTC	CASSDGREGREQYF
TRBV28	TRBD1	.	TRBJ1-1	TGTGCCAGCAGTCGGATTCGACAGGGGGGGACTGAAGCTTTCTTT	CASSRIRQGGTEAFF
TRBV18	.	.	TRBJ2-7	TGTGCCAGCTCCGGTACTAGTACCCACGAGCAGTACTTC	CASSGTSTHEQYF
TRBV7-2	TRBD1	.	TRBJ1-1	TGTGCCAGCAGCCCGACAGGGGGGAACACTGAAGCTTTCTTT	CASSPTGGNTEAFF
TRBV11-3	.	.	TRBJ2-3	TGTGCCAGCAGCCCTCGGGACACCTCCACAGATACGCAGTATTTT	CASSPRDTSTDTQYF
TRBV1	.	once	TRBJ2-1	TGCACCAGCAGCCATAGCGGTCATAAGCCCGAGCAGTTCTTC	CTSSHSGHKPEQFF
TRBV18	TRBD2	.	TRBJ2-7	TGTGCCAGCTCACCCGGGACTAGCGGGATCGACGAGCAGTACTTC	CASSPGTSGIDEQYF
TRBV7-9	TRBD2	.	TRBJ2-5	TGTGCCAGCAGCTCGGGACTAGTCGGGAGGGAGACCCAGTACTTC	CASSSGLVGRETQYF
TRBV27	TRBD1	.	TRBJ2-3	TGTGCCAGCAGTTTATTGAGGACAGGGGGCACAGATACGCAGTATTTT	CASSLLRTGGTDTQYF
TRBV14	TRBD1	.	TRBJ2-4	TGTGCCAGCAGCCAAGGGACAGGGGGGAACATTCAGTACTTC	CASSQGTGGNIQYF
TRBV24-1	TRBD1	.	TRBJ1-2	TGTGCCACCAGTGACTATTCAGGGGGTAGTGTCTATGGCTACACCTTC	CATSDYSGGSVYGYTF
TRBV5-6	.	.	TRBJ1-5	TGTGCCAGCAGCTTATCGGCAGGTTATCAGCCCCAGCATTTT	CASSLSAGYQPQHF
TRBV27	TRBD1	.	TRBJ2-7	TGTGCCAGCAGCCTTTTACCGGGGACAGCCACCTTCTACGAGCAGTACTTC	CASSLLPGTATFYEQYF
TRBV27	TRBD2	.	TRBJ2-7	TGTGCCAGCAGTTACTTGGGGCGGGAGTCTACGGGCGAGCAGTACTTC	CASSYLGRESTGEQYF